This entry is about one T cell receptor beta chain. This specimen belongs to a study of blood T cell repertoires in COVID-19. Study background: The origin of the acute and convalescent COVID-19 samples was the United States, Italy and Spain.

The assay was immunoSEQ multiplex PCR, and TCRdb's table has in-frame clones only and misses some. The table records about 360,000 clones, around nine tenths of them present only once. The sequencing sample was made of peripheral blood. This TCR was sampled from a human donor in a cohort sampled during active COVID-19.

The CDR3 DNA sequence: TGTGCCAGCAGCTCCCTGGGACAGATGAACACTGAAGCTTTCTTT. Amino acids: CASSSLGQMNTEAFF. The chain has TRBV7-6 and TRBJ1-1; 7 nucleotides agree with TRBD1. Trimming removed 4 bases from V and 0 bases from J; junction bases left unmatched: 5. The CDR3 runs to 15 residues. Per germline, CDR1 SGHVS and CDR2 FNYEAQ.